This is a list of T cell receptor beta chains from one sample in a study of Ad26.COV2.S vaccination and SARS-CoV-2 variants. Produced via immunoSEQ multiplex PCR; TCRdb's table is partial and in-frame only. The sample shows about 350,000 clones, under 95% of them seen only once. Sample: peripheral blood, taken after recovery from COVID-19. The receptor source for this set is a human donor who had recovered from COVID-19. CDR3s leave out the opening cysteine and the closing phenylalanine or tryptophan.

len,v_gene,CDR3aa
13,TRBV7-9,ASSLIGGSNSPLH
16,TRBV27,ASSSLGQGAFFNYGYT
11,TRBV6-5,ASSYWTGGGYT
14,TRBV4-3,ASSQLALSYNSPLH
9,TRBV29-1,SLETVSDYT
11,TRBV12-3/TRBV12-4,ASSPPTNEKLF
13,TRBV6-2/TRBV6-3,ASSDLQGTNYGYT
11,TRBV29-1,SVDGTANTEAF
9,TRBV27,ASSWGVEQY
13,TRBV5-6,ASSLIDRGRSEQY
13,TRBV5-1,ASSPGTAGGYGYT
12,TRBV13,ASSFGKPNTEAF
16,TRBV7-2,ASSSPGVGGRNTGELF
12,TRBV15,ATSRHPLPNEQF
12,TRBV7-9,ASSLHGGSQPQH
12,TRBV6-5,ASRRGQANTEAF
12,TRBV14,ASSQDTGGYGYT
12,TRBV7-2,ASSLIRVDSPLH
11,TRBV6-5,ASSYSGGYGYT
12,TRBV6-6,ASSRGTFTDTQY
11,TRBV5-6,ASSPGNNYGYT
14,TRBV11-3,ASSLESRGGQETQY
12,TRBV10-3,AISDGGGADTQY
10,TRBV5-4,ASSLVENEQF
10,TRBV6-5,ASRTKNQPQH
10,TRBV3-1/TRBV3-2,ASSQITNEQY
14,TRBV9,ASSVGTGASTDTQY
10,TRBV3-1/TRBV3-2,ASSPNSYEQY
13,TRBV7-6,ASSLGQGATGELF
10,TRBV27,ASTQSPPEQF
14,TRBV27,ASSFIGYSGANVLT
12,TRBV6-2/TRBV6-3,ASSPTPGQYGYT
13,TRBV11-2,ASSSQRRGGGEQF
12,TRBV5-5,ASNAGQKNTEAF
12,TRBV4-1,PSSRLAGNYEQY
14,TRBV7-2,ASSLDYRGTTNEQF
11,TRBV25-1,ASSEYSTDTQY
13,TRBV12-5,ASRATWPMNTEAF
9,TRBV6-6,ASGRKDTQY
13,TRBV4-1,ASSQEGQATDTQY
10,TRBV6-5,ASRERATEAF
14,TRBV6-5,ASSSTTGTPVTEAF
13,TRBV7-8,ASSSEGTSKNIQY
12,TRBV10-3,AIRETGVNEKLF
13,TRBV7-2,ASSPDREPSSPLH
13,TRBV2,ASSPRKEGLGTQY
14,TRBV6-2/TRBV6-3,ASSQDGSPLIYEQY
15,TRBV7-8,ASSFSSGGSSSYEQY
10,TRBV15,ATSRSSYEQY
14,TRBV19,ASSPGTGMGRTEAF
13,TRBV7-2,ASSLGQRNTGELF
14,TRBV4-1,ASSPGGSSYNSPLH
15,TRBV4-2,ASSQEPAGGSMETQY
12,TRBV2,ASTGLPGTGEAF
13,TRBV5-6,ASSLERGVSNEQF
14,TRBV4-1,ASSQYPGPTPYEQY
12,TRBV28,ASTPRTGWYEQY
11,TRBV7-8,ASSLGGSTEAF
11,TRBV6-5,ASSYNLATEAF
13,TRBV27,ASSLRQVPSYEQY